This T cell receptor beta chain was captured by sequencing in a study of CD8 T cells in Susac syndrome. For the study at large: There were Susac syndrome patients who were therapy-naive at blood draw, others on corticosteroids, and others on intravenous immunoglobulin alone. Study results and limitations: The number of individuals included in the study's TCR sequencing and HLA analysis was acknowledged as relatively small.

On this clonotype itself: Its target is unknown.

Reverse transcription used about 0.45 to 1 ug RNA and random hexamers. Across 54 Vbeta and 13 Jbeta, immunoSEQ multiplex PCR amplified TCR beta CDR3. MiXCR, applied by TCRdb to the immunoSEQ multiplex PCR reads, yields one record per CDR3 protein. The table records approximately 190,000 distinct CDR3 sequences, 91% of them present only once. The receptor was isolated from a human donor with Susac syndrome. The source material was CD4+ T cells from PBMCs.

The CDR3 nucleotides are TGTGCCAGCAGTTTTGGTGGGACTAAACAAACGCAGTATTTT. It translates to CASSFGGTKQTQYF. This sequence joins TRBV12-3 or TRBV12-4 and TRBJ2-3, with 7 bases matching TRBD2. The CDR3 has 14 amino acids. J lost 9 bases, V lost 3 bases, and 9 bases had no gene match.